The 22 T cell receptor beta chains reported below all come from one sample, sequenced in a study of early T cells in non-severe SARS-CoV-2 infection. In TCRdb, the 5' RACE reads were re-called with MiXCR into one record per CDR3 protein. The sample shows about 38,000 distinct CDR3 sequences, around 7% of them seen only once. This specimen consisted of whole blood, obtained at baseline. The receptors shown here come from an adult who was a healthcare worker with PCR-confirmed SARS-CoV-2 infection or an uninfected control (not recorded which).

This clonotype appeared many times. The DNA for the CDR3 is TGTGCCAGCAGCTTAATAGCGACTAGCGGGATCGGGAAACAAGAGACCCAGTACTTC. Amino acid sequence: CASSLIATSGIGKQETQYF. The rearrangement joins TRBV11-2 to TRBJ2-5; 11 bases agree with TRBD2. This CDR3 is 19 amino acids long. V gave up 2 bases and J gave up 2 bases; unmatched junction bases: 13. Germline assignment: CDR1 SGHAT and CDR2 FQNNGV.

There are many counts of this clonotype. This chain joins TRBV3-1 and TRBJ2-5; TRBD1 aligns across 8 bases. The CDR3 has 12 amino acids. Germline CDR1 reads LGHDT; CDR2 reads YNNKEL (reference sequence). Unmatched junction bases numbered 2, after V lost 1 base and J lost 10 bases. The CDR3 region is CASSQARGHQYF. For the CDR3, the DNA is TGTGCCAGCAGCCAAGCCAGGGGGCACCAGTACTTC.

This clonotype occurred many times. This rearrangement joins TRBV12-3 or TRBV12-4 to TRBJ1-5; D possibly corresponds to TRBD1 (5 bases). V lost 6 bases and J 2 bases, leaving 11 bases between the germline ends. CDR3 size: 14 residues. CDR3 sequence reads: CASRPGWGNQPQHF. The CDR3 coding sequence is TGTGCCAGCAGGCCAGGGTGGGGCAATCAGCCCCAGCATTTT.

This clonotype appeared once. The rearrangement uses TRBV14 and TRBJ2-2, with 7 bases matching TRBD1. The germline CDR1 and CDR2 sequences are SGHDN and FVKESK. J gave up 1 base and V 4 bases, and 3 bases lay outside the gene matches. The length of the CDR3 is 15 residues. This CDR3 is CASSLRQGNTGELFF. The CDR3 nucleotides are TGTGCCAGCAGCCTCCGACAGGGGAACACCGGGGAGCTGTTTTTT.

This clonotype appeared a few times. The chain combines TRBV5-1 with TRBJ2-5; no firm D call. Looked up from germline, CDR1 is SGHRS and CDR2 is YFSETQ. CDR3 size: 16 residues. Trimming removed 5 bases from V and 5 bases from J, with 22 bases in between. CDR3 DNA sequence: TGCGCCAGCAGGGAAGGTACAGCCCAGCTATTGGAGACCCAGTACTTC. This gives the protein CASREGTAQLLETQYF.

The CDR3 region is CATSSNRGYEQYF. As DNA, the CDR3 is TGTGCCACCAGCAGTAACAGGGGATACGAGCAGTACTTC. This chain uses TRBV15 with TRBJ2-7; 7 bases agree with TRBD1. V trimming: 3 bases; J trimming: 4 bases; junction bases outside the gene matches: 3. Looked up from germline, CDR1 is LNHNV and CDR2 is YYDKDF (reference sequence). CDR3 length equals 13 residues.

This clonotype has a count of ten or more. The gene calls are TRBV6-1 and TRBJ2-7; D gene unclear. Germline-derived CDR1 and CDR2 are MNHNS and SASEGT. The CDR3 length is 13 residues. V was pared by 6 bases and J by 10 bases, with 19 bases between. CDR3 nucleotides: TGTGCCAGCAGCGCCACCAGTGAGTCATTCCAGTACTTC. It yields the protein CASSATSESFQYF.

This chain joins TRBV6-6 and TRBJ2-3, with D perhaps matching TRBD1 or TRBD2 (7 bases each). The CDR3 spans 14 residues. CDR1 and CDR2 from the germline V gene are MNHNY and SVGAGI (reference sequence). V was cut by 8 bases and J by 4 bases, with 16 bases left in between. The CDR3 region is CASAGGEGPDTQYF. In nucleotides, the CDR3 is TGTGCCAGCGCAGGGGGGGAGGGCCCAGATACGCAGTATTTT.

Comment on this clonotype: Germline and junction disagree at one end, which may indicate a read error. The chain uses TRBV30 and TRBJ2-1, with D perhaps TRBD2 (6 bases). CDR1 GTSNPN and CDR2 SVGIG come from the germline V gene (reference sequence). The CDR3 is made up of 16 amino acids. In nucleotides, the CDR3 is TGTGCCTGGAGTGTCGGTAGGGGTAGCGGTAACAATGGGCAGTTCTTC. This gives the protein CAWSVGRGSGNNGQFF.

Many counts were recorded for this clonotype. J is TRBJ2-7 and V is TRBV20-1; 12 nucleotides agree with TRBD2. Trimming at V came to 6 bases and at J to 5 bases, leaving 8 bases not matched to a gene. CDR1 DFQATT and CDR2 SNEGSKA come from the germline V gene (reference sequence). CDR3 length: 14 residues. CDR3 amino acids: CSAPLAGGPDEQYF. The CDR3 DNA sequence: TGCAGTGCGCCGCTAGCGGGAGGGCCAGACGAGCAGTACTTC.

This clonotype appeared many times. The genes are TRBV29-1 and TRBJ2-3; 10 nucleotides agree with TRBD2. Per the germline V gene, CDR1 is SQVTM and CDR2 is ANQGSEA. The CDR3 spans 14 residues. With V trimmed by 3 bases and J by 5 bases, 5 bases remained unmatched. The CDR3 DNA is TGCAGCGTTGACGAGCGGGAGGGGAGAGATACGCAGTATTTT. It yields the protein CSVDEREGRDTQYF.

The chain has TRBV5-5 and TRBJ1-2; D is perhaps TRBD1 (5 bases). Per the germline V gene, CDR1 is SGHKS and CDR2 is YYEKEE (reference sequence). The CDR3 contains 14 residues. V lost 4 bases to trimming and J lost 5 bases, with 15 bases between them. CDR3 sequence (DNA): TGTGCCAGCAGCCCACTGGGGCGGAAATATGGCTACACCTTC. Protein: CASSPLGRKYGYTF.

V gene TRBV7-9 combines with J gene TRBJ2-3; TRBD2 matches at 7 bases. The CDR3 has 16 residues. Germline V gives CDR1 SEHNR, CDR2 FQNEAQ (reference sequence). J gave up 4 bases and V 5 bases, and 12 bases lay outside the gene matches. Here the CDR3 reads CASSAAWTGGSDTQYF. The DNA for the CDR3 is TGTGCCAGCAGCGCTGCGTGGACGGGAGGCTCAGATACGCAGTATTTT. Based on the CDR3 plus reference TRBV7-9 and TRBJ2-3, the full variable domain is DTGVSQNPRHKITKRGQNVTFRCDPISEHNRLYWYRQTLGQGPEFLTYFQNEAQLEKSRLLSDRFSAERPKGSFSTLEIQRTEQGDSAMYLCASSAAWTGGSDTQYFGPGTRLTVL.

At least ten counts were recorded for this clonotype. The chain recombines TRBV21-1 with TRBJ2-2; no DNA check was done on the table's D call, TRBD1. TRBV21-1 counts as a pseudogene. The CDR3 runs 21 residues. The CDR3 sequence is CASSSNWGLPGEGTGTGELFF. CDR3 nucleotides: TGTGCCAGCAGCTCAAATTGGGGACTCCCGGGAGAGGGGACCGGGACCGGGGAGCTGTTTTTT.

This clonotype was seen repeatedly, ten times or more. The chain recombines TRBV12-2 with TRBJ2-2; TRBD1, the table's D call, was not compared with the DNA. TRBV12-2 is reported as a pseudogene. This CDR3 contains 18 residues. CDR3 residues: CASRELDSSTSNTGELFF. CDR3 nucleotides: TGTGCAAGTCGCGAGTTGGACAGCTCCACGTCGAACACCGGGGAGCTGTTTTTT.

There are many counts of this clonotype. The chain is built from TRBV5-1 and TRBJ1-6, with D possibly matching TRBD1 (5 bases). Trimming removed 0 bases at V and 11 bases at J, with 18 bases between. The V gene's germline CDR1 is SGHRS and CDR2 YFSETQ. The CDR3 spans 16 residues. The CDR3 DNA reads as TGCGCCAGCAGCTTGGGGGACCGACGATTCGTGCCACCCCTCCACTTT. This sequence encodes CASSLGDRRFVPPLHF.

This clonotype was counted between two and nine times. The V gene is TRBV19, the J gene TRBJ1-5; no clear D gene. The CDR3 has 12 residues. Between the trimmed V and J ends, which lost 1 base and 4 bases, there was a span of 2 bases. Germline loops: CDR1 LNHDA, CDR2 SQIVND (reference sequence). Here the CDR3 DNA reads TGTGCCAGTAGTATAGCAAATCAGCCCCAGCATTTT. Its protein product is CASSIANQPQHF.

V usage is TRBV7-9 and J usage is TRBJ2-1; perhaps D is TRBD1 or TRBD2 (5 bases each). From germline, CDR1 is SEHNR and CDR2 FQNEAQ (reference sequence). The CDR3 runs 14 residues. The ends were cut back, 1 base at V and 8 bases at J, with 12 bases in the middle. The DNA of the CDR3 is TGTGCCAGCAGCTTAGAGGGTCTGGGGGATGAGCAGTTCTTC. It specifies CASSLEGLGDEQFF.

Many counts were recorded for this clonotype. V usage is TRBV19 and J usage is TRBJ1-2, with a possible D match to TRBD1 (5 bases). V shed 2 bases and J shed 8 bases, with 12 bases lying between them. The germline V gene has CDR1 LNHDA and CDR2 SQIVND (reference sequence). The CDR3 has 13 residues. CDR3 in DNA: TGTGCCAGTAGTATAACAGGCTTGGGCGGCTACACCTTC. Amino acids: CASSITGLGGYTF.

The V and J genes are TRBV7-9 and TRBJ1-2, with D hard to call. CDR1 SEHNR and CDR2 FQNEAQ come from the germline V gene (reference sequence). This CDR3 has 12 residues. The germline V and J ends were trimmed by 5 bases and 3 bases, with 7 bases remaining between them. In nucleotides, the CDR3 is TGTGCCAGCAGCCGGAATGACTATGGCTACACCTTC. This gives the protein CASSRNDYGYTF. The complete variable domain, with remaining parts taken from reference TRBV7-9 and TRBJ1-2, reads DTGVSQNPRHKITKRGQNVTFRCDPISEHNRLYWYRQTLGQGPEFLTYFQNEAQLEKSRLLSDRFSAERPKGSFSTLEIQRTEQGDSAMYLCASSRNDYGYTFGSGTRLTVV.

This clonotype was counted only a few times. The V call is TRBV30, the J call TRBJ1-6, with no clear D. This CDR3 has 16 residues. Germline CDR1 GTSNPN, CDR2 SVGIG (reference sequence). Trimming stripped 4 bases from V and 8 bases from J, with 21 bases between. CDR3 coding DNA: TGTGCCTGGACCCTACATGGAGGAGAGGCTTATTCACCCCTCCACTTT. It translates to CAWTLHGGEAYSPLHF.

This clonotype was detected many times. The rearrangement uses TRBV6-1 and TRBJ2-7; D not certain. V lost 6 bases to trimming and J lost 2 bases, with 11 bases between them. The CDR3 totals 13 residues. Germline CDR1 is MNHNS and CDR2 is SASEGT. The CDR3, as DNA: TGTGCCAGCAGGAACTACCCCACCTACGAGCAGTACTTC. This gives the protein CASRNYPTYEQYF.